Listed below are T cell receptor beta chains from one sample, sequenced in a study of shared clonotypes between healthy human individuals. Repertoires were generated with immunoSEQ multiplex PCR, while TCRdb's copy carries only in-frame clones and drops some. The sample has some 1 million clones; under 80% are singletons. Sequenced input: memory CD4+ T cells sorted from blood. The receptors originated from a man in his late teens or twenties in good health. CDR3s include the opening cysteine and the closing phenylalanine or tryptophan. D genes are given only for firm matches. Part of the rows lack a size; the others show once, few, many or a class for expanded clones.

D gene: -; V gene: TRBV4-1; clone size: -; J gene: TRBJ1-1; CDR3 protein: CASSHQGNTEAFF; CDR3 DNA: TGCGCCAGCAGCCATCAGGGGAACACTGAAGCTTTCTTT
D gene: -; V gene: TRBV28; clone size: -; J gene: TRBJ1-1; CDR3 protein: CASSLQGMNTEAFF; CDR3 DNA: TGTGCCAGCAGTTTACAGGGGATGAACACTGAAGCTTTCTTT
D gene: TRBD1; V gene: TRBV9; clone size: -; J gene: TRBJ1-3; CDR3 protein: CASSASGQGGNTIYF; CDR3 DNA: TGTGCCAGCAGCGCATCGGGACAGGGTGGAAACACCATATATTTT
D gene: TRBD1; V gene: TRBV30; clone size: -; J gene: TRBJ1-1; CDR3 protein: CAWDRGRGTEAFF; CDR3 DNA: TGTGCCTGGGACAGGGGTCGGGGCACTGAAGCTTTCTTT
D gene: TRBD1; V gene: TRBV5-6; clone size: -; J gene: TRBJ2-2; CDR3 protein: CASSPDRGRFDGELFF; CDR3 DNA: TGTGCCAGCAGCCCCGACAGGGGGCGATTTGACGGGGAGCTGTTTTTT
D gene: -; V gene: TRBV18; clone size: -; J gene: TRBJ2-5; CDR3 protein: CASSPLRSQGQETQYF; CDR3 DNA: TGTGCCAGCTCACCCCTCCGGTCACAGGGACAAGAGACCCAGTACTTC
D gene: TRBD1; V gene: TRBV11-2; clone size: -; J gene: TRBJ1-5; CDR3 protein: CASSFGTGGEPQHF; CDR3 DNA: TGTGCCAGCAGCTTCGGGACAGGGGGGGAGCCCCAGCATTTT
D gene: TRBD1; V gene: TRBV28; clone size: -; J gene: TRBJ1-6; CDR3 protein: CATTGGSSPLHF; CDR3 DNA: TGTGCCACGACAGGGGGATCTTCACCCCTCCACTTT
D gene: TRBD1; V gene: TRBV4-1; clone size: -; J gene: TRBJ2-5; CDR3 protein: CASSQDPGGGETQYF; CDR3 DNA: TGCGCCAGCAGCCAAGACCCAGGGGGCGGAGAGACCCAGTACTTC
D gene: -; V gene: TRBV27; clone size: -; J gene: TRBJ2-5; CDR3 protein: CASSFASEETQYF; CDR3 DNA: TGTGCCAGCAGTTTCGCTTCTGAAGAGACCCAGTACTTC
D gene: -; V gene: TRBV6-4; clone size: -; J gene: TRBJ1-5; CDR3 protein: CASSESGNNQPQHF; CDR3 DNA: TGTGCCAGCAGTGAATCAGGGAACAATCAGCCCCAGCATTTT
D gene: -; V gene: TRBV28; clone size: -; J gene: TRBJ2-4; CDR3 protein: CASSLKAYQGGIQYF; CDR3 DNA: TGTGCCAGCAGCCTTAAAGCGTACCAGGGGGGCATTCAGTACTTC
D gene: -; V gene: TRBV21-1; clone size: -; J gene: TRBJ2-3; CDR3 protein: CASSQKTGDTSTDTQYF; CDR3 DNA: TGTGCCAGCAGCCAGAAGACAGGGGATACTAGCACAGATACGCAGTATTTT
D gene: TRBD1; V gene: TRBV28; clone size: few; J gene: TRBJ2-7; CDR3 protein: CASRGQGDPYEQYF; CDR3 DNA: TGTGCCAGCAGGGGACAGGGGGACCCCTACGAGCAGTACTTC
D gene: -; V gene: TRBV7-2; clone size: -; J gene: TRBJ1-3; CDR3 protein: CASSLGPGLGNTIYF; CDR3 DNA: TGTGCCAGCAGCTTAGGACCGGGGCTCGGAAACACCATATATTTT
D gene: -; V gene: TRBV29-1; clone size: -; J gene: TRBJ1-3; CDR3 protein: CSVAQGGNTIYF; CDR3 DNA: TGCAGCGTTGCACAAGGCGGAAACACCATATATTTT
D gene: -; V gene: TRBV11-3; clone size: -; J gene: TRBJ2-1; CDR3 protein: CASSLDGSGNEQFF; CDR3 DNA: TGTGCCAGCAGCTTAGACGGCAGCGGAAATGAGCAGTTCTTC
D gene: -; V gene: TRBV9; clone size: -; J gene: TRBJ2-7; CDR3 protein: CASSPRQASGEQYF; CDR3 DNA: TGTGCCAGCAGCCCAAGACAGGCTTCGGGCGAGCAGTACTTC
D gene: TRBD1; V gene: TRBV27; clone size: -; J gene: TRBJ2-7; CDR3 protein: CASSEGQGAPSDEQYF; CDR3 DNA: TGTGCCAGCAGTGAGGGGCAGGGGGCGCCTTCGGACGAGCAGTACTTC
D gene: TRBD1; V gene: TRBV30; clone size: few; J gene: TRBJ1-1; CDR3 protein: CAWRGQPNTEAFF; CDR3 DNA: TGTGCCTGGAGGGGACAGCCGAACACTGAAGCTTTCTTT
D gene: -; V gene: TRBV4-3; clone size: -; J gene: TRBJ1-2; CDR3 protein: CASSQAATPLDGYTF; CDR3 DNA: TGCGCCAGCAGCCAAGCGGCGACCCCTCTGGATGGCTACACCTTC
D gene: -; V gene: TRBV10-2; clone size: few; J gene: TRBJ1-5; CDR3 protein: CASSVKENQPQHF; CDR3 DNA: TGCGCCAGCAGTGTTAAGGAGAATCAGCCCCAGCATTTT
D gene: TRBD1; V gene: TRBV4-2; clone size: -; J gene: TRBJ2-7; CDR3 protein: CASSQTGGTYEQYF; CDR3 DNA: TGTGCCAGCAGCCAGACAGGGGGGACCTACGAGCAGTACTTC
D gene: TRBD1; V gene: TRBV5-8; clone size: -; J gene: TRBJ2-7; CDR3 protein: CASSLAGTGLTYEQYF; CDR3 DNA: TGTGCCAGCAGCCTTGCCGGGACAGGCCTGACCTACGAGCAGTACTTC
D gene: -; V gene: TRBV4-1; clone size: -; J gene: TRBJ1-6; CDR3 protein: CASRIQGTDNSPLHF; CDR3 DNA: TGCGCCAGCAGGATACAGGGAACGGATAATTCACCCCTCCACTTT
D gene: TRBD2; V gene: TRBV5-4; clone size: few; J gene: TRBJ2-1; CDR3 protein: CASSLRRLAGSWNEQFF; CDR3 DNA: TGTGCCAGCAGCTTGCGTAGACTAGCGGGGTCCTGGAATGAGCAGTTCTTC
D gene: -; V gene: TRBV2; clone size: -; J gene: TRBJ1-4; CDR3 protein: CASIEEGKLFF; CDR3 DNA: TGTGCCAGCATAGAGGAAGGAAAACTGTTTTTT
D gene: -; V gene: TRBV2; clone size: -; J gene: TRBJ1-2; CDR3 protein: CASEEQPNYGYTF; CDR3 DNA: TGTGCCAGCGAAGAGCAGCCTAACTATGGCTACACCTTC
D gene: TRBD1; V gene: TRBV7-9; clone size: -; J gene: TRBJ2-2; CDR3 protein: CASSPGTGIPGELFF; CDR3 DNA: TGTGCCAGTAGTCCCGGGACAGGGATCCCCGGGGAGCTGTTTTTT
D gene: -; V gene: TRBV28; clone size: -; J gene: TRBJ2-3; CDR3 protein: CASSPHGSSGTDTQYF; CDR3 DNA: TGTGCCAGCAGTCCCCACGGTAGCTCAGGCACAGATACGCAGTATTTT
D gene: TRBD2; V gene: TRBV19; clone size: -; J gene: TRBJ2-3; CDR3 protein: CASGGDTDTQYF; CDR3 DNA: TGTGCCAGTGGGGGGGACACAGATACGCAGTATTTT
D gene: -; V gene: TRBV5-1; clone size: -; J gene: TRBJ2-7; CDR3 protein: CASSLVGEPYEQYF; CDR3 DNA: TGCGCCAGCAGCTTGGTAGGGGAACCCTACGAGCAGTACTTC
D gene: -; V gene: TRBV30; clone size: -; J gene: TRBJ1-1; CDR3 protein: CASERGRNTEAFF; CDR3 DNA: TGTGCCTCGGAGAGGGGTAGGAACACTGAAGCTTTCTTT
D gene: -; V gene: TRBV4-3; clone size: few; J gene: TRBJ2-1; CDR3 protein: CASSPRTTGEQFF; CDR3 DNA: TGCGCCAGCAGCCCACGGACCACTGGTGAGCAGTTCTTC
D gene: -; V gene: TRBV18; clone size: -; J gene: TRBJ2-3; CDR3 protein: CASSPIADSTDTQYF; CDR3 DNA: TGTGCCAGCTCACCAATCGCAGACAGCACAGATACGCAGTATTTT
D gene: -; V gene: TRBV5-4; clone size: -; J gene: TRBJ1-4; CDR3 protein: CASSLWGLGEKLFF; CDR3 DNA: TGTGCCAGCAGCTTGTGGGGGCTGGGTGAAAAACTGTTTTTT
D gene: -; V gene: TRBV6-1; clone size: few; J gene: TRBJ1-5; CDR3 protein: CASSPSRGSNQPQHF; CDR3 DNA: TGTGCCAGCAGTCCTTCGAGGGGGAGCAATCAGCCCCAGCATTTT
D gene: -; V gene: TRBV5-4; clone size: once; J gene: TRBJ1-1; CDR3 protein: CASSLEQGNTEAFF; CDR3 DNA: TGTGCCAGCAGCTTGGAACAGGGGAACACTGAAGCTTTCTTT
D gene: TRBD1; V gene: TRBV5-1; clone size: -; J gene: TRBJ2-7; CDR3 protein: CASSADRGEQYF; CDR3 DNA: TGCGCCAGCAGCGCAGACAGGGGCGAGCAGTACTTC
D gene: -; V gene: TRBV10-1; clone size: few; J gene: TRBJ1-5; CDR3 protein: CASTLDREREENQPQHF; CDR3 DNA: TGCGCCAGCACCCTCGACCGCGAGAGAGAGGAGAATCAGCCCCAGCATTTT
D gene: -; V gene: TRBV7-8; clone size: -; J gene: TRBJ2-7; CDR3 protein: CASTQAPLGLGEQYF; CDR3 DNA: TGTGCCAGCACCCAAGCCCCTCTGGGATTGGGCGAGCAGTACTTC
D gene: -; V gene: TRBV6-5; clone size: few; J gene: TRBJ2-7; CDR3 protein: CASSYSIGYEQYF; CDR3 DNA: TGTGCCAGCAGTTACTCGATTGGGTACGAGCAGTACTTC
D gene: TRBD1; V gene: TRBV11-3; clone size: -; J gene: TRBJ2-1; CDR3 protein: CASSSRGTGNFDEQFF; CDR3 DNA: TGTGCCAGCAGCTCCAGGGGGACAGGGAACTTCGATGAGCAGTTCTTC
D gene: -; V gene: TRBV18; clone size: -; J gene: TRBJ1-5; CDR3 protein: CASSGASNQPQHF; CDR3 DNA: TGTGCCAGCTCAGGGGCGAGCAATCAGCCCCAGCATTTT